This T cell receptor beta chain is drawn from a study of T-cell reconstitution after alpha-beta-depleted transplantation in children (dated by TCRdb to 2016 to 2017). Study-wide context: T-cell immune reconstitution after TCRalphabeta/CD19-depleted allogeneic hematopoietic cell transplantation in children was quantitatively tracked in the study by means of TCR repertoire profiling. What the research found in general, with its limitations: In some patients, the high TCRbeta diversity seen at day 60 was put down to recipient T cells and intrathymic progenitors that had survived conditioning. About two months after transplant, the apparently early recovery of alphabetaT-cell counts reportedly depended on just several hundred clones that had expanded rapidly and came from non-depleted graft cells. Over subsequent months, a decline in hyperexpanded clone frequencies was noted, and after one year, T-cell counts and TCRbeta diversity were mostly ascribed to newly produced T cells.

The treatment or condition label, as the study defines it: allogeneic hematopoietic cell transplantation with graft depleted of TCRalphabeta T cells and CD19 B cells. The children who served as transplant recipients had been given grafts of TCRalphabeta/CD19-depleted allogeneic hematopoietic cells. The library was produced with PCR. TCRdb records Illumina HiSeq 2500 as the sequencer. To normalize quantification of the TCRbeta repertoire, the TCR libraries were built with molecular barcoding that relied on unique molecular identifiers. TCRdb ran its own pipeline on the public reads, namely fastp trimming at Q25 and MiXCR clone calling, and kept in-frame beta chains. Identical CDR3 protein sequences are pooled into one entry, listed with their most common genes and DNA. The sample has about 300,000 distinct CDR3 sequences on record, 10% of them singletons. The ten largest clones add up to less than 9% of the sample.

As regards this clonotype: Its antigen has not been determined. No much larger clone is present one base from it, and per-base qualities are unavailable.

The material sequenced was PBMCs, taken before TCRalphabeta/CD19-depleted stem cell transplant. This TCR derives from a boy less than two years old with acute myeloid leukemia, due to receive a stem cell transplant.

The CDR3 protein is CASSDSGGADDTQYF. The DNA sequence is TGTGCCAGCAGCGATAGCGGGGGGGCCGATGATACGCAGTATTTT. The rearrangement combines TRBV2 with TRBJ2-3; 11 of the junction bases match TRBD2. V ends up 6 bases short and J 6 bases short, with an unmatched junction base count of 8. The germline V gene supplies CDR1 SNHLY and CDR2 FYNNEI. Spanning cysteine to phenylalanine, the CDR3 consists of 15 amino acids. Only CDR3 DNA is held: 45 bases, read in frame from base 1.